A single sample is the source of the 19 T cell receptor beta chains below, sequenced in a study of blood T cell repertoires in COVID-19. Data came from immunoSEQ multiplex PCR; TCRdb stores just in-frame clones and leaves some out. The table includes roughly 90,000 clones, approximately 81% detected once. What was sequenced was peripheral blood. These TCRs come from a man older than 75 with acute or convalescent COVID-19.

The chain has TRBV11-2 and TRBJ1-1; no reliable D call. The V end was cut by 6 bases, the J end by 1 base, with 12 bases between. This CDR3 is built from 14 residues. The V gene's germline CDR1 is SGHAT and CDR2 FQNNGV. CDR3 coding DNA: TGTGCCAGCAGATTGGTGGTTAGGAACACTGAAGCTTTCTTT. This sequence encodes CASRLVVRNTEAFF.

This clone was detected a few times. The chain employs TRBV28 and TRBJ1-6; TRBD1 matches at 10 bases. The CDR3 covers 15 residues. The V segment lost 2 bases and the J segment 10 bases; nucleotides outside the gene matches: 5. Germline CDR1 reads MDHEN; CDR2 reads SYDVKM. The DNA for the CDR3 is TGTGCCAGCAGTTTACCGGACAGGGGGATCTCACCCCTCCACTTT. Its translation: CASSLPDRGISPLHF.

V gene TRBV5-4 combines with J gene TRBJ2-5; 10 nucleotides align to TRBD1. This CDR3 is 17 amino acids long. V shed 2 bases and J 5 bases; nucleotides not matched to a gene: 12. Per the germline V gene, CDR1 is SGHNT and CDR2 is YYREEE (reference sequence). The CDR3 bases are TGTGCCAGCAGCTTCCCACCGGGACAGGGGTCCGGTGAGACCCAGTACTTC. Protein sequence: CASSFPPGQGSGETQYF.

This clone was counted a single time. The genes are TRBV6-5 and TRBJ2-7; TRBD1 might be the D (6 bases). Trimming removed 8 bases at V and 6 bases at J, with 17 bases between. Germline V lookup: CDR1 MNHEY, CDR2 SVGAGI. The CDR3 consists of 13 residues. CDR3 amino acids: CASGVQGKGEQYF. CDR3 nucleotides: TGTGCCAGCGGGGTGCAGGGGAAAGGCGAGCAGTACTTC.

This chain uses TRBV7-8 with TRBJ2-1, with 9 bases aligning to TRBD1. From germline, CDR1 is SGHVS and CDR2 FQNEAQ. After removal of 1 base from V and 8 bases from J, the junction contained 3 bases not matched to a gene. This CDR3 is built from 14 residues. The CDR3 sequence is CASSLEQGAYEQFF. The CDR3 DNA sequence: TGTGCCAGCAGCTTAGAACAGGGGGCCTATGAGCAGTTCTTC.

The rearrangement joins TRBV2 to TRBJ2-1; 8 positions agree with TRBD2. CDR3 length: 23 residues. Trimming removed 6 bases from V and 3 bases from J; junction bases left unmatched: 31. Germline V gene data show CDR1 as SNHLY and CDR2 as FYNNEI. The CDR3 reads CASREGRATSAGVHRRFYNEQFF. Written as DNA, the CDR3 is TGTGCCAGCAGAGAGGGACGAGCCACATCAGCGGGAGTGCATCGGAGGTTCTACAATGAGCAGTTCTTC.

The count of this clone is one. This chain's CDR3 is CASSLQGHTEAFF. CDR3 nucleotide sequence: TGTGCCAGCAGTTTACAGGGGCACACTGAAGCTTTCTTT. V gene TRBV27 combines with J gene TRBJ1-1; possible D gene TRBD1, 6 bases. The CDR3 extends over 13 amino acids. Looked up from germline, CDR1 is MNHEY and CDR2 is SMNVEV (reference sequence). Trimming pared 2 bases from V and 3 bases from J, leaving 7 bases between.

The rearrangement joins TRBV6-5 to TRBJ2-7; 7 nucleotides agree with TRBD2. Germline lookup yields CDR1 MNHEY and CDR2 SVGAGI. The CDR3 totals 16 residues. J lost 7 bases, V lost 0 bases, and 12 bases had no gene match. CDR3 sequence: CASSYSGLVGDREQYF. In nucleotides, the CDR3 is TGTGCCAGCAGTTACTCCGGACTAGTCGGGGATCGGGAGCAGTACTTC.

J is TRBJ2-3 and V is TRBV19; a possible D gene is TRBD1 (5 bases). Germline V gene lookup returns CDR1 LNHDA and CDR2 SQIVND (reference sequence). V lost 3 bases to trimming and J lost 4 bases, with 8 bases between them. The CDR3 is 13 amino acids. The CDR3 DNA follows: TGTGCCAGTAGTATGGACATCGCAGATACGCAGTATTTT. Protein sequence: CASSMDIADTQYF.

The rearrangement links TRBV7-2 to TRBJ2-7; possibly TRBD1 for D (6 bases). Trimming removed 5 bases from V and 1 base from J, with 15 bases in between. This CDR3 is 15 amino acids long. The germline CDR1 and CDR2 sequences are SGHTA and FQGNSA. CDR3 loop: CASSLVGTRSYEQYF. DNA for the CDR3: TGTGCCAGCAGCCTAGTCGGGACAAGGTCCTACGAGCAGTACTTC. The full variable domain, its missing parts supplied by reference TRBV7-2 and TRBJ2-7, is GAGVSQSPSNKVTEKGKDVELRCDPISGHTALYWYRQSLGQGLEFLIYFQGNSAPDKSGLPSDRFSAERTGGSVSTLTIQRTQQEDSAVYLCASSLVGTRSYEQYFGPGTRLTVT.

The V and J genes are TRBV19 and TRBJ1-4, with D maybe TRBD1 (5 bases). Trimming removed 6 bases at V and 0 bases at J, with 11 bases between. The CDR3 consists of 15 residues. Germline CDR1 reads LNHDA; CDR2 reads SQIVND (reference sequence). The DNA for the CDR3 is TGTGCCAGTAGACCCAGACAGCCAACTAATGAAAAACTGTTTTTT. Translated: CASRPRQPTNEKLFF.

This chain uses TRBV6-5 with TRBJ1-1; TRBD1 agrees at 10 bases. Germline CDR1 reads MNHEY; CDR2 reads SVGAGI. This CDR3 is 15 amino acids long. V trimming: 8 bases; J trimming: 4 bases; junction bases outside the gene matches: 10. CDR3: CASLGGTGVVTEAFF. The CDR3, as DNA: TGTGCCAGCCTGGGGGGGACAGGGGTGGTCACTGAAGCTTTCTTT.

V is TRBV27 and J is TRBJ2-7, with TRBD1 identical over 7 bases. The germline V gene encodes CDR1 MNHEY and CDR2 SMNVEV (reference sequence). V shed 0 bases and J 2 bases; nucleotides not matched to a gene: 10. The CDR3 has 17 residues. The CDR3 spells CASSLSYSGTATYEQYF. In nucleotides, the CDR3 is TGTGCCAGCAGTTTATCATATTCCGGGACAGCGACCTACGAGCAGTACTTC.

The rearrangement uses TRBV6-5 and TRBJ2-5; weak D call: TRBD1 (6 bases). The germline V and J ends were trimmed by 6 bases and 5 bases, with 13 bases remaining between them. Looked up from germline, CDR1 is MNHEY and CDR2 is SVGAGI. The CDR3 spans 13 residues. In DNA, the CDR3 is TGTGCCAGCAGAGTTACAGGGTTTGAGACCCAGTACTTC. Its translation: CASRVTGFETQYF.

The chain joins TRBV6-2 or TRBV6-3 to TRBJ2-3, with unresolved D. The V gene's germline CDR1 is MNHEY and CDR2 SVGEGT. The CDR3 has 12 residues. Deletions cut 5 bases from V and 4 bases from J, with 7 bases between. As DNA, the CDR3 is TGTGCCAGCAGTCACTACTCAGATACGCAGTATTTT. Translated, it gives CASSHYSDTQYF.

This clone was counted only a few times. The rearrangement uses TRBV10-3 and TRBJ2-5; TRBD1 agrees at 8 bases. Per germline, CDR1 ENHRY and CDR2 SYGVKD. The V and J ends lost 10 bases and 5 bases, in that order; junction bases with no gene match: 9. There are 13 residues in the CDR3. For the CDR3, the DNA is TGTGCCACCAGGACAGGGAGAGGCGAGACCCAGTACTTC. This gives the protein CATRTGRGETQYF.

The genes are TRBV4-2 and TRBJ2-3; 7 bases match TRBD1. Per the germline V gene, CDR1 is LGHNA and CDR2 is YNFKEQ. After removal of 1 base from V and 2 bases from J, the junction contained 3 bases not matched to a gene. This CDR3 has 15 residues. The CDR3 sequence: CASSQGQGYTDTQYF. The CDR3 DNA follows: TGTGCCAGCAGCCAAGGACAGGGATACACAGATACGCAGTATTTT.

V is TRBV6-6 and J is TRBJ2-7; no reliable D call. With 2 bases removed from V and 3 bases from J, the gap between germline ends came to 5 bases. This CDR3 contains 12 residues. Germline V gives CDR1 MNHNY, CDR2 SVGAGI (reference sequence). As DNA, the CDR3 is TGTGCCAGCAGTTACAGTAGCTACGAGCAGTACTTC. This encodes CASSYSSYEQYF.

The chain has TRBV4-3 and TRBJ2-1; D might be TRBD2 (5 bases). There are 17 residues in the CDR3. V was trimmed by 2 bases and J by 0 bases, leaving 14 bases between them. Germline values: CDR1 LGHNA, CDR2 YSLEER. This CDR3 reads CASSQKAPGSSYNEQFF. DNA for the CDR3: TGCGCCAGCAGCCAAAAGGCACCGGGGAGCTCCTACAATGAGCAGTTCTTC.